This record concerns one T cell receptor (beta chain) sequence. Its antigen is as yet unknown. The sample belongs to a study of T cell repertoires in cytomegalovirus infection. V was clipped by 3 bases and J by 3 bases, with 17 bases between them. The germline V gene encodes CDR1 SGHAT and CDR2 FQNNGV. The CDR3 consists of 16 residues. Study results and limitations: Clonotypes of TCR beta that were HLA-C-restricted and CMV-specific dominated the ex vivo response.

Each CDR3 protein is one row after TCRdb ran MiXCR on the reads. The sample records about 570,000 distinct CDR3 sequences, about 40% being singletons. The J gene is TRBJ2-5, the V gene TRBV11-2, with D hard to call. This TCR came from a human donor in good health (CMV status not recorded). Some clones in this sample may be carry-over from other donors' samples. The source was cultured PBMCs, collected from culture after CMV antigen stimulation. The CDR3 loop is CASSLSLLGSKETQYF. Here the CDR3 DNA reads TGTGCCAGCAGCTTGTCATTGTTGGGATCTAAAGAGACCCAGTACTTC.